This paragraph covers one T cell receptor (beta chain) sequence. The antigen remains undetermined. TCRdb re-called the RT-PCR reads through MiXCR, storing one row per CDR3 protein. The table lists about 650,000 distinct CDR3 sequences, around 13% of them singletons. Germline CDR1 and CDR2: DFQATT and SNEGSKA (reference sequence). CDR3 length: 13 residues. V gave up 4 bases and J gave up 5 bases, with 13 bases separating them. The data were taken from a study of response to subunit inactivated influenza vaccine. Study-level findings and limits: Few new T cells, the authors suggested, are recruited by each seasonal influenza vaccination.

The sequence was obtained from a man between 45 and 60 years old who received an inactivated influenza vaccine. The material sequenced was PBMCs from blood, taken roughly 2 weeks before vaccination. V usage is TRBV20-1 and J usage is TRBJ2-3; D assignment may be TRBD1 or TRBD2 (6 bases each). This CDR3 is CSAKGGPGDTQYF. The CDR3 DNA follows: TGCAGTGCTAAAGGGGGGCCCGGAGATACGCAGTATTTT.